What follows are 26 T cell receptor beta chains derived from one specimen sequenced in a study of PD-L1 blockade in urothelial cancer. Clones were read by immunoSEQ multiplex PCR, and TCRdb kept only the in-frame ones, dropping some. The sample has more than 95,000 clones, about 89% seen once. The time point: peripheral blood 6 weeks after treatment start. This specimen consisted of PBMCs, obtained around atezolizumab (anti-PD-L1) treatment. Receptors originate from a man in his sixties with urothelial cancer.

This clone was detected once. This chain links TRBV28 with TRBJ2-1; TRBD2 matches at 12 bases. The CDR3 runs to 17 residues. Germline assignment: CDR1 MDHEN and CDR2 SYDVKM. The V and J ends lost 7 bases and 0 bases, in that order; junction bases with no gene match: 7. DNA of the CDR3: TGTGCCAGCACCCAGACTAGCGGGGGTAGCTCCTACAATGAGCAGTTCTTC. Translating it yields CASTQTSGGSSYNEQFF.

In this sample, this clone turned up a few times. The J gene is TRBJ1-3, the V gene TRBV6-6, with TRBD1 matching 10 bases. V was clipped by 8 bases and J by 11 bases; unmatched bases: 15. Germline-derived CDR1 and CDR2 are MNHNY and SVGAGI (reference sequence). This CDR3 is built from 15 residues. The CDR3 region has the DNA TGTGCCAGCGCCGGGACAGGGGCTTCCCTTATGTCCATATATTTT. Amino acid sequence: CASAGTGASLMSIYF.

This chain uses TRBV11-2 with TRBJ2-7; D possibly corresponds to TRBD1 (6 bases). Germline V lookup: CDR1 SGHAT, CDR2 FQNNGV. V lost 0 bases, J lost 4 bases, and 13 bases lay in between. CDR3 size: 15 residues. CDR3 nucleotide sequence: TGTGCCAGCAGCTTAGATGGGAGTCAGGGGTACGAGCAGTACTTC. Residues: CASSLDGSQGYEQYF.

CDR3 DNA: TGTGCCAGCAGCCGGACCACGGAGGACACTGAAGCTTTCTTT. It codes for CASSRTTEDTEAFF. The rearrangement uses TRBV7-2 and TRBJ1-1; no clear D gene. Trimming removed 5 bases from V and 3 bases from J, with 13 bases in between. The germline CDR1 and CDR2 sequences are SGHTA and FQGNSA. The CDR3 is made up of 14 amino acids.

The chain links TRBV6-6 to TRBJ1-1; 8 nucleotides align to TRBD1. This CDR3 region has 14 residues. Germline CDR1 MNHNY, CDR2 SVGAGI (reference sequence). V was pared by 6 bases and J by 5 bases, with 8 bases of the junction left unmatched. Here the CDR3 reads CASSSQGAETEAFF. The CDR3 DNA reads TGTGCCAGCAGCTCCCAGGGGGCGGAAACTGAAGCTTTCTTT.

The chain joins TRBV2 to TRBJ1-4; no reliable D call. Germline CDR1 and CDR2: SNHLY and FYNNEI. This CDR3 contains 15 residues. V dropped 6 bases and J dropped 0 bases, with 11 bases sitting between them. This CDR3 is CASSPLLATNEKLFF. CDR3 DNA: TGTGCCAGCAGCCCCTTGTTAGCAACTAATGAAAAACTGTTTTTT.

The chain combines TRBV28 with TRBJ2-3; 7 nucleotides agree with TRBD1. V lost 1 base and J lost 0; bases outside the gene matches: 13. Germline V gives CDR1 MDHEN, CDR2 SYDVKM. The CDR3 extends over 19 amino acids. The CDR3 spells CASSLYRPGTASSTDTQYF. Here the CDR3 DNA reads TGTGCCAGCAGTTTATACCGTCCCGGGACAGCCTCTAGCACAGATACGCAGTATTTT.

The rearrangement links TRBV4-2 to TRBJ2-3; 10 bases map to TRBD2. Germline-derived CDR1 and CDR2 are LGHNA and YNFKEQ. The V and J ends lost 2 bases and 6 bases, in that order; junction bases with no gene match: 20. The CDR3 spans 20 residues. CDR3 nucleotides: TGTGCCAGCAGCCAACAACCCGCAGGGAATCGAGCGGGAGGGCAGGATACGCAGTATTTT. Its translation is CASSQQPAGNRAGGQDTQYF.

This sequence joins TRBV9 and TRBJ1-4; 7 bases match TRBD1. CDR1 and CDR2 from the germline V gene are SGDLS and YYNGEE. The CDR3 has 15 amino acids. V lost 0 bases and J lost 4; bases outside the gene matches: 3. The CDR3 sequence is CASSVAGGGNEKLFF. CDR3 DNA sequence: TGTGCCAGCAGCGTAGCAGGGGGTGGTAATGAAAAACTGTTTTTT.

This clone was recorded once. This chain connects TRBV19 to TRBJ1-5, with 7 positions matching TRBD1. There are 14 residues in the CDR3. V lost 4 bases to trimming and J lost 7 bases; unmatched junction nucleotides: 7. The germline V gene has CDR1 LNHDA and CDR2 SQIVND (reference sequence). CDR3 sequence (DNA): TGTGCCAGTAGTAAGAAGGGGGCTAGCCAGCCCCAGCATTTT. It encodes CASSKKGASQPQHF.

V and J are TRBV12-5 and TRBJ2-1; 8 bases are shared with TRBD2. V lost 5 bases, J lost 9 bases, and 9 bases stayed unmatched. This CDR3 contains 14 residues. The germline gives CDR1 LGHNT, CDR2 FRNRAP. This CDR3 reads CASGPILAAGEQFF. CDR3 nucleotide sequence: TGTGCTAGTGGTCCCATACTAGCGGCGGGTGAGCAGTTCTTC.

The V gene is TRBV7-8, the J gene TRBJ1-2; 7 bases agree with TRBD1. This CDR3 is 13 amino acids long. CDR1 is SGHVS and CDR2 is FQNEAQ in the germline V gene. V gave up 7 bases and J gave up 2 bases; unmatched junction bases: 4. CDR3 sequence: CASTRQGNYGYTF. In DNA form, the CDR3 reads TGTGCCAGCACCCGACAGGGAAACTATGGCTACACCTTC.

The V gene is TRBV19, the J gene TRBJ1-2; TRBD1 might be the D (5 bases). CDR1 and CDR2 from the germline V gene are LNHDA and SQIVND (reference sequence). The CDR3 totals 15 residues. The V end was cut by 7 bases, the J end by 6 bases, with 21 bases between. The CDR3 sequence: CASTVSGTLPNGYTF. CDR3 DNA: TGTGCCAGTACCGTTTCCGGGACTCTCCCCAATGGCTACACCTTC.

The genes are TRBV30 and TRBJ1-2; maybe TRBD1 (6 bases). Trimming removed 4 bases from V and 5 bases from J, with 8 bases in between. CDR1 and CDR2 (germline): GTSNPN, SVGIG (reference sequence). This CDR3 spans 11 amino acids. The CDR3 here is CAWNRVYGYTF. CDR3 DNA: TGTGCCTGGAACAGGGTTTATGGCTACACCTTC.

V is TRBV6-5 and J is TRBJ1-2, with 8 bases aligning to TRBD1. V was clipped by 4 bases and J by 5 bases; unmatched bases: 6. This CDR3 has 14 amino acids. CDR1 and CDR2 from the germline V gene are MNHEY and SVGAGI. The CDR3 nucleotides are TGTGCCAGCAGTTCCCACGACAGGGGATATGGCTACACCTTC. Protein sequence: CASSSHDRGYGYTF.

The V and J genes are TRBV19 and TRBJ2-3; 7 nucleotides agree with TRBD1. Germline CDR1 reads LNHDA; CDR2 reads SQIVND (reference sequence). V gave up 6 bases and J gave up 3 bases; unmatched junction bases: 9. The CDR3 runs 15 residues. The chain's CDR3 is CASRSGQGVTDTQYF. The CDR3 nucleotides are TGTGCCAGTAGAAGTGGGCAGGGGGTTACAGATACGCAGTATTTT.

The V call is TRBV10-1, the J call TRBJ2-2; tentative D call: TRBD1 (5 bases). This CDR3 has 13 amino acids. Trimming stripped 7 bases from V and 6 bases from J, with 12 bases between. Germline V gene data show CDR1 as WNHNN and CDR2 as SYGVQD (reference sequence). DNA of the CDR3: TGCGCCAGCAAGGAAGGGGCGGCCGGGGAGCTGTTTTTT. Translated, it gives CASKEGAAGELFF.

The genes are TRBV5-4 and TRBJ1-2; D possibly corresponds to TRBD1 (6 bases). Trimming left V 4 bases short and J 0 bases short, with 16 bases between. Per the germline V gene, CDR1 is SGHNT and CDR2 is YYREEE (reference sequence). CDR3 length: 16 amino acids. The CDR3 sequence: CASSRTGFTPNYGYTF. The DNA for the CDR3 is TGTGCCAGCAGCAGAACAGGGTTCACCCCTAACTATGGCTACACCTTC. The full variable domain, with the rest looked up from reference TRBV5-4 and TRBJ1-2, is ETGVTQSPTHLIKTRGQQVTLRCSSQSGHNTVSWYQQALGQGPQFIFQYYREEENGRGNFPPRFSGLQFPNYSSELNVNALELDDSALYLCASSRTGFTPNYGYTFGSGTRLTVV.

A single count supports this clone. This chain links TRBV7-8 with TRBJ2-7, with 8 bases identical to TRBD2. This CDR3 comprises 13 residues. The germline V gene encodes CDR1 SGHVS and CDR2 FQNEAQ. V gave up 4 bases and J gave up 12 bases; unmatched junction bases: 11. The CDR3, as DNA: TGTGCCAGCAGCTCGGGACTAGTTAAACGCACGTACTTC. It encodes CASSSGLVKRTYF.

J is TRBJ2-3 and V is TRBV28; 7 nucleotides match TRBD2. The junction had 9 bases not matched to a gene; V was cut back by 7 bases and J by 5 bases. This CDR3 comprises 14 residues. CDR1 is MDHEN, CDR2 SYDVKM, per germline. CDR3 loop: CASNPMGGVDTQYF. DNA for the CDR3: TGTGCCAGCAACCCTATGGGGGGGGTAGATACGCAGTATTTT.

This clone appeared a single time. The chain links TRBV5-1 to TRBJ2-7; tentative D call: TRBD2 (5 bases). The CDR3 has 15 amino acids. Germline CDR1 reads SGHRS; CDR2 reads YFSETQ. V gave up 4 bases and J gave up 1 base, with 15 bases separating them. In DNA form, the CDR3 reads TGCGCCAGCAGCGGCGGGTTCGCGGCGTCCTACGAGCAGTACTTC. Translation gives CASSGGFAASYEQYF.

This sequence joins TRBV2 and TRBJ1-2, with D hard to call. There are 15 residues in the CDR3. The ends were cut back, 4 bases at V and 0 bases at J, with 12 bases in the middle. The germline V gene has CDR1 SNHLY and CDR2 FYNNEI. CDR3 bases: TGTGCCAGCAGTGGAAAAGCATTACCTAACTATGGCTACACCTTC. This codes for CASSGKALPNYGYTF.

This chain joins TRBV30 and TRBJ2-2; 8 nucleotides match TRBD2. CDR3 size: 14 residues. Germline lookup yields CDR1 GTSNPN and CDR2 SVGIG (reference sequence). The J segment lost 7 bases and the V segment lost 8 bases, leaving 12 bases of the junction unmatched. The CDR3 sequence: CAANGLAGIGELFF. CDR3 nucleotide sequence: TGTGCCGCGAACGGGCTAGCGGGTATCGGGGAGCTGTTTTTT.

The rearrangement joins TRBV6-5 to TRBJ2-7; D may be TRBD1 (6 bases). The V gene lost 6 bases and the J gene lost 5 bases, with 17 bases spanning the gap. The CDR3 is 14 residues long. CDR1 MNHEY and CDR2 SVGAGI come from the germline V gene. In nucleotides, the CDR3 is TGTGCCAGCAGGGGTACAGGGTATATCGACGAGCAGTACTTC. Amino acid sequence: CASRGTGYIDEQYF.

The rearrangement uses TRBV28 and TRBJ1-1; D might be TRBD1 (6 bases). This CDR3 comprises 16 residues. CDR1 and CDR2 from the germline V gene are MDHEN and SYDVKM. With 1 base removed from V and 3 bases from J, the gap between germline ends came to 15 bases. The CDR3 DNA sequence: TGTGCCAGCAGTTTATCTCGGGGGGCGGGGGACACTGAAGCTTTCTTT. Amino acid sequence: CASSLSRGAGDTEAFF.

J is TRBJ1-3 and V is TRBV28, with no clear D. The CDR3 totals 15 residues. The V end lost 7 bases, the J end lost 2 bases, and 15 bases lay between the germline ends. Germline lookup yields CDR1 MDHEN and CDR2 SYDVKM. CDR3 in DNA: TGTGCCAGCACCAAAACGAGGGTGACTGGAAACACCATATATTTT. It specifies CASTKTRVTGNTIYF. Supplemented by reference TRBV28 and TRBJ1-3, the full variable domain reads DVKVTQSSRYLVKRTGEKVFLECVQDMDHENMFWYRQDPGLGLRLIYFSYDVKMKEKGDIPEGYSVSREKKERFSLILESASTNQTSMYLCASTKTRVTGNTIYFGEGSWLTVV.